This T cell receptor beta chain appears in the sequencing data of a study of blood T cell repertoires in COVID-19. Authors' processing steps: Amplification with reference gene primers provided the estimates of nucleated cell counts. TCRdb's table, derived via immunoSEQ multiplex PCR, lists solely in-frame clones and lacks some. Clonal size and the V and J genes are those of that table, whereas D and trimming came from the DNA. Among roughly 74,000 clones listed, 85% to 90% were seen once. V lost 4 bases to trimming and J lost 0 bases; unmatched junction nucleotides: 0. This CDR3 spans 13 amino acids. Looked up from germline, CDR1 is LNHNV and CDR2 is YYDKDF (reference sequence).

Material for sequencing was peripheral blood. The genes are TRBV15 and TRBJ2-7, with TRBD1 matching over 7 bases. The origin of this receptor is a woman of 80 years or more with active or convalescent COVID-19. The CDR3: CATSKGASYEQYF. DNA for the CDR3: TGTGCCACCAGCAAGGGGGCCTCCTACGAGCAGTACTTC.